Following are 12 T cell receptor beta chains from one sample sequenced in a study of T cell clones after liver transplantation. TCRdb's table, derived via immunoSEQ multiplex PCR, lists solely in-frame clones and lacks some. The table has under 150,000 clones, 75% to 95% seen once. Sequencing was performed on CD4+ T cells from blood, taken 12 months after liver transplant. Receptor source: a human patient who received a liver transplant. Some T cells may originate from the graft donor.

The chain recombines TRBV18 with TRBJ2-7, with 7 bases lining up with TRBD1. CDR3 length equals 17 residues. Looked up from germline, CDR1 is KGHSH and CDR2 is LQKENI. The ends lost 3 bases at V and 0 bases at J; junction bases unmatched: 11. In DNA form, the CDR3 reads TGTGCCAGCTCACCTAAAACAACAGGGGATAGCTCCTACGAGCAGTACTTC. This translates into CASSPKTTGDSSYEQYF.

This chain uses TRBV27 with TRBJ2-7, with 7 bases identical to TRBD1. Germline V lookup: CDR1 MNHEY, CDR2 SMNVEV (reference sequence). Trimming took 2 bases from V and 3 from J; bases not matched to a gene: 10. The CDR3 length is 16 residues. In nucleotides, the CDR3 is TGTGCCAGCAGTTTACGCCGGACAGGTCCGGGCTACGAGCAGTACTTC. Its translation is CASSLRRTGPGYEQYF.

The chain is built from TRBV5-4 and TRBJ1-3, with 7 bases matching TRBD1. The CDR3 extends over 16 amino acids. After removal of 0 bases from V and 2 bases from J, the junction contained 5 bases not matched to a gene. Per germline, CDR1 SGHNT and CDR2 YYREEE (reference sequence). The CDR3 nucleotides read TGTGCCAGCAGCTTGGACAGGGGCATAACTGGAAACACCATATATTTT. Its translation: CASSLDRGITGNTIYF. The full variable domain, its missing parts supplied by reference TRBV5-4 and TRBJ1-3, is ETGVTQSPTHLIKTRGQQVTLRCSSQSGHNTVSWYQQALGQGPQFIFQYYREEENGRGNFPPRFSGLQFPNYSSELNVNALELDDSALYLCASSLDRGITGNTIYFGEGSWLTVV.

The CDR3 is CSAPGTDTQYF. As DNA, the CDR3 is TGCAGTGCTCCCGGGACAGATACGCAGTATTTT. The rearrangement joins TRBV20-1 to TRBJ2-3; D is uncertain. The V gene lost 5 bases and the J gene lost 3 bases, with 6 bases spanning the gap. The CDR3 length is 11 residues. Germline loops: CDR1 DFQATT, CDR2 SNEGSKA (reference sequence).

The gene calls are TRBV7-8 and TRBJ2-1; D is undetermined. Per germline, CDR1 SGHVS and CDR2 FQNEAQ. The CDR3 totals 13 residues. The germline V and J ends were trimmed by 1 base and 7 bases, with 8 bases remaining between them. In DNA form, the CDR3 reads TGTGCCAGCAGCTTAGGAGTAATTAATGAGCAGTTCTTC. It is translated as CASSLGVINEQFF.

This clone was observed a few times. V and J are TRBV4-1 and TRBJ2-1; 7 bases match TRBD1. J gave up 2 bases and V 1 base, and 2 bases lay outside the gene matches. CDR3 size: 15 residues. The germline CDR1 and CDR2 sequences are MGHRA and YSYEKL. In nucleotides, the CDR3 is TGCGCCAGCAGCCAAGGTGGGACAGCCTACAATGAGCAGTTCTTC. Its protein product is CASSQGGTAYNEQFF.

This clone has just one count. V usage is TRBV19 and J usage is TRBJ2-5; TRBD1 might be the D (5 bases). The germline gives CDR1 LNHDA, CDR2 SQIVND (reference sequence). This CDR3 contains 14 residues. V lost 1 base and J lost 2, with 8 bases in between. CDR3 in amino acids: CASSIVRDQETQYF. In DNA form, the CDR3 reads TGTGCCAGTAGTATAGTCAGGGATCAAGAGACCCAGTACTTC. Combining the CDR3 with reference TRBV19 and TRBJ2-5 gives the whole variable domain DGGITQSPKYLFRKEGQNVTLSCEQNLNHDAMYWYRQDPGQGLRLIYYSQIVNDFQKGDIAEGYSVSREKKESFPLTVTSAQKNPTAFYLCASSIVRDQETQYFGPGTRLLVL.

CDR3 sequence (DNA): TGTGCCAGCGAAGGACTAGCGGGATCCAATGAGCAGTTCTTC. It translates to CASEGLAGSNEQFF. This rearrangement joins TRBV18 to TRBJ2-1, with 12 bases matching TRBD2. Trimming took 8 bases from V and 6 from J; bases not matched to a gene: 5. Germline loops: CDR1 KGHSH, CDR2 LQKENI. The CDR3 is 14 amino acids.

This chain links TRBV6-1 with TRBJ1-1; 10 nucleotides agree with TRBD1. V gave up 6 bases and J gave up 5 bases; unmatched junction bases: 9. The CDR3 length is 15 residues. CDR1 MNHNS and CDR2 SASEGT come from the germline V gene. CDR3 amino acids: CASSRDRGRGTEAFF. The CDR3 DNA sequence: TGTGCCAGCAGCCGCGACAGGGGGCGTGGGACTGAAGCTTTCTTT.

The chain carries TRBV28 and TRBJ1-4, with D perhaps TRBD1 (6 bases). Germline V CDR1 and CDR2: MDHEN, SYDVKM. The CDR3 is made up of 16 amino acids. CDR3: CETPEEMEGGRGKLFF. The CDR3 nucleotides are TGTGAAACGCCGGAGGAAATGGAGGGGGGTAGAGGGAAACTGTTTTTT.

This chain links TRBV19 with TRBJ2-2; 8 bases are a match to TRBD2. Unmatched junction bases numbered 6, after V lost 6 bases and J lost 6 bases. From germline, CDR1 is LNHDA and CDR2 SQIVND (reference sequence). The CDR3 contains 14 residues. The CDR3 coding sequence is TGTGCCAGTAGCGGGAGGGCCGTCGCCGGGGAGCTGTTTTTT. Translated: CASSGRAVAGELFF. Drawing the rest from reference TRBV19 and TRBJ2-2, the complete variable domain is DGGITQSPKYLFRKEGQNVTLSCEQNLNHDAMYWYRQDPGQGLRLIYYSQIVNDFQKGDIAEGYSVSREKKESFPLTVTSAQKNPTAFYLCASSGRAVAGELFFGEGSRLTVL.

CDR3 amino acids: CASTGNSYEQYF. The CDR3 bases are TGTGCCAGCACTGGGAACTCCTACGAGCAGTACTTC. The chain has TRBV2 and TRBJ2-7; D not certain. V lost 7 bases, J lost 0 bases, and 7 bases lay in between. CDR3 length equals 12 residues. Germline V gives CDR1 SNHLY, CDR2 FYNNEI. Looking up the rest from reference TRBV2 and TRBJ2-7 gives the full variable domain: EPEVTQTPSHQVTQMGQEVILRCVPISNHLYFYWYRQILGQKVEFLVSFYNNEISEKSEIFDDQFSVERPDGSNFTLKIRSTKLEDSAMYFCASTGNSYEQYFGPGTRLTVT.